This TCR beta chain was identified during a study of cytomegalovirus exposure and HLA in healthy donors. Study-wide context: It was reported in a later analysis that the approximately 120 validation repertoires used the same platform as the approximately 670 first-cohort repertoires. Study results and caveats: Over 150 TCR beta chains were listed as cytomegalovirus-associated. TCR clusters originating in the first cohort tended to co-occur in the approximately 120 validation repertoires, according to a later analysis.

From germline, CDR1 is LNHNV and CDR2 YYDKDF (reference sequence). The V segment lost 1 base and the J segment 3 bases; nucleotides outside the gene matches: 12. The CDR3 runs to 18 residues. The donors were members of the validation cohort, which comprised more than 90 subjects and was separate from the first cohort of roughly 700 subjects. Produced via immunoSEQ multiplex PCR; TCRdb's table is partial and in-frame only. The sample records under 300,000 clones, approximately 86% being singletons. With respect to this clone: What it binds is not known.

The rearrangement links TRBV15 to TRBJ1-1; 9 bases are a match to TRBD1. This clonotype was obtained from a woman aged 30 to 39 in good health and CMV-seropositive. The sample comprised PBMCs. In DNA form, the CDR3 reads TGTGCCACCAGCAGAGCCTATACCCGGACAGGGGTCGACACTGAAGCTTTCTTT. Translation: CATSRAYTRTGVDTEAFF.